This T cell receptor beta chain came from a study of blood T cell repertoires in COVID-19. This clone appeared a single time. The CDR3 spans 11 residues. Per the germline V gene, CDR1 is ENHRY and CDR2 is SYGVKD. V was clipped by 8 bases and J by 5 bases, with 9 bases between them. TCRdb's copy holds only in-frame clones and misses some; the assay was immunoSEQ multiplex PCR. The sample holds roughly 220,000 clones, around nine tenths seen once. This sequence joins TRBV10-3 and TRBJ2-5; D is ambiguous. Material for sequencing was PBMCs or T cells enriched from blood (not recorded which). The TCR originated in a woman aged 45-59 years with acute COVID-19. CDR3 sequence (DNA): TGTGCCATCTCGCCCGGGGAGACCCAGTACTTC. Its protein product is CAISPGETQYF.